These 29 T cell receptor beta chains were all obtained from the same sample, sequenced in a study of blood T cell repertoires in COVID-19. Clones were read by immunoSEQ multiplex PCR, and TCRdb kept only the in-frame ones, dropping some. Among roughly 320,000 clones listed, around 86% were seen once. Specimen: peripheral blood. These receptors were taken from a man between 70 and 80 years old with acute or convalescent COVID-19.

This CDR3 is CASSVAFASDEQYF. The CDR3 coding sequence is TGTGCCAGCAGCGTAGCTTTCGCGTCCGACGAGCAGTACTTC. The chain employs TRBV9 and TRBJ2-7; D ambiguous. Germline CDR1 is SGDLS and CDR2 is YYNGEE. V lost 0 bases and J 5 bases, leaving 12 bases between the germline ends. The CDR3 covers 14 residues.

The CDR3 coding sequence is TGTGCCAGCAGCGTAGCGGCGGGAGATAATGAAAAACTGTTTTTT. Translation gives CASSVAAGDNEKLFF. This sequence joins TRBV9 and TRBJ1-4; no definite D call. The CDR3 is 15 amino acids. In germline, CDR1 is SGDLS, CDR2 YYNGEE. V lost 0 bases, J lost 4 bases, and 10 bases lay in between.

This clone was counted between two and nine times. This rearrangement joins TRBV6-2 or TRBV6-3 to TRBJ1-2; TRBD1 matches 9 bases. The germline CDR1 and CDR2 sequences are MNHEY and SVGEGT. The CDR3 is made up of 14 amino acids. V lost 2 bases, J lost 7 bases, and 5 bases stayed unmatched. CDR3 DNA sequence: TGTGCCAGCAGTTACGGACAGGGGCTCACTGGCTACACCTTC. As protein: CASSYGQGLTGYTF.

This clone was detected once. The rearrangement uses TRBV7-3 and TRBJ2-3; 11 bases align to TRBD2. Looked up from germline, CDR1 is SGHTA and CDR2 is FQGTGA. The CDR3 length is 15 residues. With 3 bases clipped from V and 5 bases from J, the junction kept 4 bases outside the gene matches. CDR3 residues: CASSLRLAGLDTQYF. In DNA form, the CDR3 reads TGTGCCAGCAGCTTGCGACTAGCGGGGCTAGATACGCAGTATTTT.

The CDR3 loop reads CASSQESYRGWEKLFF. In nucleotides, the CDR3 is TGCGCCAGCAGCCAAGAATCGTACAGGGGATGGGAAAAACTGTTTTTT. V usage is TRBV4-3 and J usage is TRBJ1-4, with TRBD1 matching 7 bases. CDR1 is LGHNA and CDR2 is YSLEER in the germline V gene. With V trimmed by 0 bases and J by 8 bases, 9 bases remained unmatched. This CDR3 has 16 residues.

The chain has TRBV3-1 (or the pseudogene TRBV3-2) and TRBJ1-4; D is unresolved. The CDR3 runs to 15 residues. The germline V gene encodes CDR1 LGHDT and CDR2 YNNKEL (reference sequence). V lost 1 base and J 7 bases, leaving 13 bases between the germline ends. CDR3 coding DNA: TGTGCCAGCAGCCAAGGGGGAGGGTCCTTTGAAAAACTGTTTTTT. It is translated as CASSQGGGSFEKLFF.

This clone was seen once. The V gene is TRBV7-9, the J gene TRBJ2-7, with D tentatively TRBD1 (6 bases). The germline CDR1 and CDR2 sequences are SEHNR and FQNEAQ (reference sequence). Between the trimmed V and J ends, which lost 2 bases and 7 bases, there was a span of 15 bases. The CDR3 covers 14 residues. The CDR3 DNA follows: TGTGCCAGCAGCTTACAAACGGGGACAAGGGAGCAGTACTTC. This translates into CASSLQTGTREQYF.

The V call is TRBV3-1 (or the pseudogene TRBV3-2), the J call TRBJ2-5, with 8 bases aligning to TRBD2. V was clipped by 0 bases and J by 5 bases; unmatched bases: 8. The V gene's germline CDR1 is LGHDT and CDR2 YNNKEL (reference sequence). This CDR3 is built from 16 residues. CDR3 DNA: TGTGCCAGCAGCCAAGATGGACGGGGGGGCGCGGAGACCCAGTACTTC. Its translation: CASSQDGRGGAETQYF.

The chain uses TRBV5-5 and TRBJ2-7; no clear D gene. CDR1 SGHKS and CDR2 YYEKEE come from the germline V gene (reference sequence). Trimming took off 0 bases at V and 2 bases at J, with 9 bases between the two ends. CDR3 length: 14 amino acids. The CDR3 loop reads CASSLVLGPYEQYF. The CDR3 DNA reads TGTGCCAGCAGCTTGGTGCTGGGCCCCTACGAGCAGTACTTC. The full variable domain, with the rest looked up from reference TRBV5-5 and TRBJ2-7, is DAGVTQSPTHLIKTRGQQVTLRCSPISGHKSVSWYQQVLGQGPQFIFQYYEKEERGRGNFPDRFSARQFPNYSSELNVNALLLGDSALYLCASSLVLGPYEQYFGPGTRLTVT.

The chain recombines TRBV7-3 with TRBJ1-1; D gene unclear. CDR3 length: 13 amino acids. The V end lost 1 base, the J end lost 3 bases, and 6 bases lay between the germline ends. Germline lookup yields CDR1 SGHTA and CDR2 FQGTGA. The CDR3 DNA follows: TGTGCCAGCAGCTTAAGGGCAGACACTGAAGCTTTCTTT. Translation gives CASSLRADTEAFF.

This chain links TRBV27 with TRBJ2-2, with a possible D match to TRBD1 (5 bases). The CDR3 covers 15 residues. Per the germline V gene, CDR1 is MNHEY and CDR2 is SMNVEV (reference sequence). Trimming took off 5 bases at V and 6 bases at J, with 16 bases between the two ends. CDR3: CASSRGAPLAGELFF. As DNA, the CDR3 is TGTGCCAGCAGTCGTGGGGCACCTCTGGCCGGGGAGCTGTTTTTT.

This chain links TRBV6-5 with TRBJ2-7, with a tentative D call TRBD2 (6 bases). Trimming shortened V by 5 bases and J by 2 bases, and 16 bases separated the two germline ends. The CDR3 sequence is 15 residues long. CDR1 is MNHEY, CDR2 SVGAGI, per germline. CDR3 sequence reads: CASSTGGTGPYEQYF. The CDR3 DNA reads as TGTGCCAGCAGTACTGGGGGGACGGGGCCCTACGAGCAGTACTTC.

The chain employs TRBV6-5 and TRBJ2-2, with D maybe TRBD1 (5 bases). Germline CDR1 and CDR2: MNHEY and SVGAGI. The CDR3 loop spans 14 amino acids. Trimming shortened V by 9 bases and J by 1 base, and 12 bases separated the two germline ends. The CDR3: CASRGFGNTGELFF. The DNA of the CDR3 is TGTGCCAGTAGGGGATTCGGGAACACCGGGGAGCTGTTTTTT.

The CDR3: CATLPSGANVLTF. The CDR3 DNA is TGTGCCACCCTTCCGTCCGGGGCCAACGTCCTGACTTTC. The V and J genes are TRBV24-1 and TRBJ2-6; no reliable D call. The CDR3 contains 13 residues. CDR1 is KGHDR, CDR2 SFDVKD, per germline. Trimming pared 9 bases from V and 4 bases from J, leaving 9 bases between.

This clone was seen just once. The genes are TRBV28 and TRBJ1-2, with D perhaps matching TRBD1 (5 bases). The germline CDR1 and CDR2 sequences are MDHEN and SYDVKM. Trimming stripped 7 bases from V and 8 bases from J, with 17 bases between. This CDR3 contains 13 residues. The CDR3 here is CASTLGRALGYTF. CDR3 coding DNA: TGTGCCAGCACCCTGGGCAGGGCATTAGGCTACACCTTC.

The chain recombines TRBV4-3 with TRBJ2-3, with D perhaps matching TRBD2 (6 bases). The CDR3 is 19 amino acids. V shed 3 bases and J shed 0 bases, with 22 bases lying between them. CDR1 and CDR2 (germline): LGHNA, YSLEER. The CDR3 sequence is CASSQAARGGDSSTDTQYF. As DNA, the CDR3 is TGCGCCAGCAGCCAGGCCGCCCGCGGCGGGGACTCTAGCACAGATACGCAGTATTTT.

The V gene is TRBV25-1, the J gene TRBJ2-2; 8 bases are shared with TRBD1. Trimming removed 6 bases from V and 4 bases from J; junction bases left unmatched: 7. Germline V gene sequence: CDR1 MGHDK, CDR2 SYGVNS. This CDR3 comprises 15 residues. CDR3 loop: CASSPGTGPTGELFF. The DNA for the CDR3 is TGTGCCAGCAGCCCCGGGACAGGCCCCACCGGGGAGCTGTTTTTT.

The V call is TRBV6-2 or TRBV6-3, the J call TRBJ2-7; 11 nucleotides match TRBD2. The CDR3 sequence is 16 residues long. V dropped 4 bases and J dropped 4; count of bases not matched to a gene: 9. Looked up from germline, CDR1 is MNHEY and CDR2 is SVGEGT. This CDR3 is CASSSKLAGDLYEQYF. In nucleotides, the CDR3 is TGTGCCAGCAGTTCCAAACTAGCGGGAGATTTATACGAGCAGTACTTC.

The chain carries TRBV2 and TRBJ1-1; 7 bases are shared with TRBD1. Germline loops: CDR1 SNHLY, CDR2 FYNNEI. Unmatched junction bases numbered 8, after V lost 6 bases and J lost 1 base. There are 15 residues in the CDR3. DNA for the CDR3: TGTGCCAGCAGGGCGACAGGGCGGACGAACACTGAAGCTTTCTTT. Protein sequence: CASRATGRTNTEAFF. The whole variable domain, remainder taken from reference TRBV2 and TRBJ1-1, is EPEVTQTPSHQVTQMGQEVILRCVPISNHLYFYWYRQILGQKVEFLVSFYNNEISEKSEIFDDQFSVERPDGSNFTLKIRSTKLEDSAMYFCASRATGRTNTEAFFGQGTRLTVV.

CDR3 nucleotides: TGCACCAGCAGCCAAGAAAGGGAAGGGGGATTAAATGAGCAGTTCTTC. Its protein is CTSSQEREGGLNEQFF. This chain joins TRBV1 and TRBJ2-1; the D segment call TRBD1 is taken from the table without a DNA check. TRBV1 represents a pseudogene. The CDR3 is 16 residues long.

The J gene is TRBJ1-1, the V gene TRBV5-4; 8 nucleotides line up with TRBD1. The CDR3 is 15 residues long. Germline loops: CDR1 SGHNT, CDR2 YYREEE (reference sequence). Trimming took 4 bases from V and 4 from J; bases not matched to a gene: 9. CDR3 protein: CASSRTGYKGTEAFF. The CDR3 DNA reads as TGTGCCAGCAGCCGGACAGGGTATAAGGGCACTGAAGCTTTCTTT.

The J gene is TRBJ2-7, the V gene TRBV3-1 (or the pseudogene TRBV3-2); 7 nucleotides align to TRBD2. The length of the CDR3 is 17 residues. V was clipped by 4 bases and J by 5 bases; unmatched bases: 17. The V gene's germline CDR1 is LGHDT and CDR2 YNNKEL (reference sequence). The CDR3 bases are TGTGCCAGCAGCCCCCGCTACGGCGGGAGTAAGTTCGACGAGCAGTACTTC. This codes for CASSPRYGGSKFDEQYF.

J is TRBJ1-6 and V is TRBV18; 7 nucleotides line up with TRBD1. CDR3 length: 15 residues. With V trimmed by 0 bases and J by 7 bases, 3 bases remained unmatched. Germline lookup yields CDR1 KGHSH and CDR2 LQKENI. The CDR3 sequence is CASSPPEGGNSPLHF. In DNA, the CDR3 is TGTGCCAGCTCACCACCGGAAGGGGGCAATTCACCCCTCCACTTT. Drawing the rest from reference TRBV18 and TRBJ1-6, the complete variable domain is NAGVMQNPRHLVRRRGQEARLRCSPMKGHSHVYWYRQLPEEGLKFMVYLQKENIIDESGMPKERFSAEFPKEGPSILRIQQVVRGDSAAYFCASSPPEGGNSPLHFGNGTRLTVT.

V and J are TRBV4-2 and TRBJ1-5, with D uncertain. Trimming shortened V by 1 base and J by 4 bases, and 11 bases separated the two germline ends. The CDR3 is 15 residues long. Germline CDR1 reads LGHNA; CDR2 reads YNFKEQ. The chain's CDR3 is CASSQGRGSNQPQHF. The CDR3 nucleotides are TGTGCCAGCAGCCAAGGACGAGGTAGTAATCAGCCCCAGCATTTT.

The count of this clone is one. V usage is TRBV7-2 and J usage is TRBJ2-5; 7 positions match TRBD1. The CDR3 covers 15 residues. CDR1 and CDR2 (germline): SGHTA, FQGNSA. The V and J ends lost 1 base and 2 bases, in that order; junction bases with no gene match: 4. CDR3 nucleotide sequence: TGTGCCAGCAGCTTAGTCCACAGGGGACAAGAGACCCAGTACTTC. Its translation is CASSLVHRGQETQYF. Filled out from reference TRBV7-2 and TRBJ2-5, the complete variable domain reads GAGVSQSPSNKVTEKGKDVELRCDPISGHTALYWYRQSLGQGLEFLIYFQGNSAPDKSGLPSDRFSAERTGGSVSTLTIQRTQQEDSAVYLCASSLVHRGQETQYFGPGTRLLVL.

The rearrangement joins TRBV28 to TRBJ1-5; maybe TRBD1 (6 bases). Germline V gene lookup returns CDR1 MDHEN and CDR2 SYDVKM. V was trimmed by 2 bases and J by 2 bases, leaving 13 bases between them. The CDR3 totals 16 residues. This chain's CDR3 is CASSLERQAGNQPQHF. In nucleotides, the CDR3 is TGTGCCAGCAGTTTAGAGAGACAGGCGGGCAATCAGCCCCAGCATTTT.

This clone was counted a single time. CDR3 nucleotides: TGTGCCAGCAGCTTGGCAGCGGGGGGGCCGCAGTTCTTC. It encodes CASSLAAGGPQFF. The chain is built from TRBV5-6 and TRBJ2-1; 10 bases are shared with TRBD2. With V trimmed by 0 bases and J by 12 bases, 3 bases remained unmatched. This CDR3 is 13 amino acids long. Germline V gene lookup returns CDR1 SGHDT and CDR2 YYEEEE.

The chain has TRBV2 and TRBJ2-1; 7 bases are a match to TRBD1. The V gene end was trimmed by 5 bases and the J gene end by 7 bases; junction bases not matched to a gene: 14. The CDR3 is 16 amino acids. CDR1 and CDR2 (germline): SNHLY, FYNNEI. The CDR3 loop reads CASSLQGSRRWNEQFF. In DNA form, the CDR3 reads TGTGCCAGCAGTCTACAGGGGTCGCGAAGATGGAATGAGCAGTTCTTC.

This clone was counted a few times. The V gene is TRBV7-8, the J gene TRBJ2-7; TRBD2 might be the D (6 bases). Germline CDR1 is SGHVS and CDR2 is FQNEAQ. The CDR3 has 18 residues. V lost 0 bases to trimming and J lost 3 bases, with 21 bases between them. CDR3 amino acids: CASSLATILFRGSYEQYF. CDR3 DNA sequence: TGTGCCAGCAGCTTAGCGACTATTTTATTTCGGGGGAGCTACGAGCAGTACTTC.